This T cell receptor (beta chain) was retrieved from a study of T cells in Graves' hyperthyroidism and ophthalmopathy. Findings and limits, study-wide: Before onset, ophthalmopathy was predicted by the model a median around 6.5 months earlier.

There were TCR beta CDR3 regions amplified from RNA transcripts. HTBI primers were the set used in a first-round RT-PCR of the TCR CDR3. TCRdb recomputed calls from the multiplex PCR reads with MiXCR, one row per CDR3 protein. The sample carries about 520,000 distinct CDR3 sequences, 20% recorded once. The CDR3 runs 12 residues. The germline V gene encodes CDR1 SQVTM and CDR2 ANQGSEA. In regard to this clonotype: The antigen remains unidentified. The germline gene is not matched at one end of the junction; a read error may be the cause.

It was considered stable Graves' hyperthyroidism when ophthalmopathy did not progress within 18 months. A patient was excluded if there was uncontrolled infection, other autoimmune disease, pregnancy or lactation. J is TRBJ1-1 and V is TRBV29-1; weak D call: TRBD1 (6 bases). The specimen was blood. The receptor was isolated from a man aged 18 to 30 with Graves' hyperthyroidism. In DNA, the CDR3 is TGCAGCGTTGAATTAACGGGGGCTGAGGCTTGCTTT. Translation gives CSVELTGAEACF.